Listed below are T cell receptor beta chains from one sample, sequenced in a study of untreated major depressive disorder. Only in-frame clones appear in the TCRdb table, and some are missing; sequencing was by immunoSEQ multiplex PCR. The sample yields tens of thousands of clones, roughly 86% seen once. Sequenced input: CD4+ T cells from PBMCs. The origin of the receptors is a woman aged 40 to 55 in good health. The CDR3 runs from the conserved cysteine through the conserved F or W. The order of the fields is D gene, J gene, V gene, CDR3 protein, CDR3 DNA. A D gene is named only where the DNA matches it firmly.

TRBD1	TRBJ1-2	TRBV28	CASSLSTGGAWYGYTF	TGTGCCAGCAGTTTATCAACAGGGGGCGCGTGGTATGGCTACACCTTC
NA	TRBJ1-1	TRBV7-2	CASSLPRSRAFF	TGTGCCAGCAGCCTACCACGTTCCAGGGCTTTCTTT
NA	TRBJ2-2	TRBV9	CASSVTLNTGELFF	TGTGCCAGCAGCGTTACATTGAACACCGGGGAGCTGTTTTTT
TRBD1	TRBJ2-6	TRBV5-1	CASSSRDRFSGANVLTF	TGCGCCAGCAGCTCTCGGGACAGGTTCTCTGGGGCCAACGTCCTGACTTTC
NA	TRBJ2-3	TRBV19	CASSSSDTQYF	TGTGCCAGTAGTTCTTCAGATACGCAGTATTTT
TRBD1	TRBJ1-2	TRBV6-5	CASRLQGASNYGYTF	TGTGCCAGCAGACTACAGGGGGCATCGAACTATGGCTACACCTTC
TRBD2	TRBJ2-1	TRBV7-2	CASSLEVAGAEQFF	TGTGCCAGCAGCTTAGAAGTAGCGGGGGCTGAGCAGTTCTTC
TRBD2	TRBJ2-3	TRBV7-8	CASSGGLAGSDTQYF	TGTGCCAGCAGCGGCGGACTAGCGGGGTCAGATACGCAGTATTTT
NA	TRBJ1-1	TRBV27	CASSFGEGGLNTEAFF	TGTGCCAGCAGTTTCGGAGAGGGGGGGTTGAACACTGAAGCTTTCTTT
TRBD2	TRBJ2-1	TRBV28	CASMEVGLAGGPSSYNEQFF	TGTGCCAGCATGGAGGTGGGACTAGCGGGAGGCCCTAGCTCCTACAATGAGCAGTTCTTC
NA	TRBJ1-4	TRBV5-7	CASSWEGGGTNEKLFF	TGTGCCAGCAGCTGGGAGGGGGGAGGTACTAATGAAAAACTGTTTTTT
TRBD1	TRBJ1-2	TRBV4-1	CASSQDFQGVLALF	TGCGCCAGCAGCCAAGATTTTCAGGGGGTGTTGGCCCTCTTC
TRBD2	TRBJ2-1	TRBV5-6	CASRTSGRFDEQFF	TGTGCCAGCAGGACTAGCGGGAGATTCGATGAGCAGTTCTTC